Many counts were recorded for the clone carrying this T cell receptor (beta chain). Its antigen remains unidentified. There are 12 residues in the CDR3. The germline CDR1 and CDR2 sequences are MNHEY and SVGEGT. V lost 3 bases and J lost 4, with 7 bases in between. This sample was included in a study of T cell responses to AZD1222 COVID-19 vaccine. The study, taken as a whole, reports: A mostly white British donor set with more females was recruited, and clonal diversity was possibly underestimated. The CD4 TCRs associated with vaccination extended across spike and predominated at 160-218 and 743-854. Just a handful of AZD1222 recipients tested seropositive at baseline.

The repertoire was sequenced with immunoSEQ multiplex PCR; TCRdb's copy has only in-frame clones and lacks some. The sample has nearly 110,000 clones; approximately 90% are singletons. The sample was peripheral blood, taken on day 0 of AZD1222 vaccination. The TCR sequence derives from an adult in good health. The rearrangement uses TRBV6-2 or TRBV6-3 and TRBJ2-7; D is unresolved. The CDR3 DNA is TGTGCCAGCAGTTATAGGAGTTACGAGCAGTACTTC. Protein: CASSYRSYEQYF.